Listed here is a single T cell receptor (beta chain). What antigen it recognizes has not been identified. The input lacks base qualities; no much larger clone sits a single base away. The data derive from a study of blood T cells in healthy people across ages (dated by TCRdb to between 2014 and 2017). A note on the overall study: In model experiments, template switching captured about one uniquely barcoded TCR beta cDNA molecule for every two T cells. Four age groups were formed from the donors: young (average approximately 15 years), middle-aged (approximately 40), aged (roughly 56) and long-lived (more than 75). For two donors (one aged 18 to 30 and one aged 80 or older), the study analyzed two additional independent replicas of 1 million unique cDNA reads from the same blood draw. To avoid experimental bias, donors of different ages were distributed randomly across sequencing lanes. To track age-related changes in TCR beta repertoire diversity, the study relied on deep sequencing normalized with unique cDNA molecular identifiers. Summary of the overall study and its limitations: Estimates of total diversity based on one million sequenced T cells were regarded as lower bounds and as underestimates. The percentage of naive T cells measured by flow cytometry correlated strongly with observed TCR beta diversity. The CMV infection status of donors was not known, potentially confounding age-related changes in expanded clonotypes. As age increased, observed TCR beta diversity per million T cells dropped in a roughly linear way, and a significant reduction was already evident by age 40. Bulk unsorted PBMC profiling prevented conclusive comparison of naive and antigen-experienced compartments. Compared with the aged group, the long-lived group had more naive CD4+ T cells, fewer expanded clones and increased TCR diversity, a pattern suggesting age selection.

The donors were roughly 39 Caucasian individuals from Russia, aged 6 to 90 years, who were systemically healthy. Around 9.8 milliliters of peripheral blood were collected from each donor into EDTA-treated Vacutainer tubes. Ficoll-Paque density-gradient centrifugation was used to isolate PBMCs, with at least 6.5 million per sample. Trizol reagent was used to extract total RNA from PBMCs, with at least 6 micrograms per sample. Naive CD45RAhigh/CD27high T cell percentages were measured by flow cytometry on a PBMC aliquot from every donor. The library came from 5' RACE. TCRdb shows the sequencer as Illumina HiSeq 2500. The second PCR ran for roughly 7 to 12 cycles and used a J-beta primer mix along with a sample-barcoded 5' primer. Each TCR beta cDNA molecule received a unique molecular identifier from a template-switch 5' adaptor carrying 12 random nucleotides. Each sample yielded at least 2.5 million CDR3-containing paired-end reads. All of the RNA was converted into first-strand cDNA using the Mint cDNA synthesis kit, with a TRBC-specific oligonucleotide serving as the primer. After uracil-DNA glycosylase treatment, a first 18-cycle PCR used universal primers M1SS and BC2_uni_R on all cDNA. Per the source publication's procedure: Each sample was normalized by randomly selecting 1 million high-quality reads, each carrying a distinct molecular identifier. Reads with shared molecular identifiers were discarded instead of being binned into consensus sequences. MiTCR, run with a Q25 quality threshold and the strictest error-elimination algorithm, handled CDR3 identification, clonotype clustering and error correction. A nonparametric unseen species model with Euler transformation was used to estimate lower-bound total TCR beta diversity. Using fastp at Q25 and MiXCR, TCRdb reprocessed the public reads and kept productive beta chains. Every CDR3 protein is listed once, alongside the most common genes and DNA of its rows. TCRdb's processing, not the authors' own work, is the source of the V and J calls. This sample has roughly 720,000 distinct CDR3 sequences in its table, and 53% of those were observed once. Together, the top ten hold roughly two fifths of the sample.

The germline V gene specifies LGHNT as CDR1 and FRNRAP as CDR2. Its CDR3 holds 13 amino acids, cysteine through phenylalanine. Kept here is only the CDR3 DNA, which spans 39 bases and is read in frame from base 1. Between the V and J ends, shortened by 6 bases and 1 base respectively, the junction contains 10 bases. Sequencing input: blood. This sequence was found in a man older than 75 in good health. The chain is assembled from TRBV12-5 and TRBJ2-7, with a weak D call of TRBD1 (6 bases match). The CDR3 region: CASGQGQSYEQYF. The DNA is as follows: TGTGCTAGTGGACAAGGACAGTCCTACGAGCAGTACTTC.